The T cell receptor beta chain described here comes from a study of T cell changes during pregnancy in multiple sclerosis. J was trimmed by 6 bases and V by 3 bases; bases with no gene match: 14. Germline loops: CDR1 LNHDA, CDR2 SQIVND (reference sequence). This CDR3 spans 17 amino acids. Data came from immunoSEQ multiplex PCR; TCRdb stores just in-frame clones and leaves some out. Counted here are more than 55,000 clones, about 94% occurring once; the ten biggest clones make up 2.5% to 3%. This clonotype was obtained from a female donor with multiple sclerosis, enrolled in a pregnancy study. The input for sequencing was CD8+ T cells from peripheral blood mononuclear cells, taken after pregnancy. The chain joins TRBV19 to TRBJ1-2, with 9 bases matching TRBD1. CDR3 DNA sequence: TGTGCCAGTAGTATGGGACAGGGAATCGTGGGAATGGATGGCTACACCTTC. This codes for CASSMGQGIVGMDGYTF.